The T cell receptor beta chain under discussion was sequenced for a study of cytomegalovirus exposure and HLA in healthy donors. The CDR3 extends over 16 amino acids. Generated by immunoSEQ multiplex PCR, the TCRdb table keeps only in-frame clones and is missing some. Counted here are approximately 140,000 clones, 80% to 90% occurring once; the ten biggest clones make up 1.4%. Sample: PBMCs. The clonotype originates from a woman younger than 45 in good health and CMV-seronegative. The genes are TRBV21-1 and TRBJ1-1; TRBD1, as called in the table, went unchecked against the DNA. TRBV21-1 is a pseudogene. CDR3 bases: TGTGCCAGCAGCAGGACGGGACAGAGATCGAACACTGAAGCTTTCTTT. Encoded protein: CASSRTGQRSNTEAFF.